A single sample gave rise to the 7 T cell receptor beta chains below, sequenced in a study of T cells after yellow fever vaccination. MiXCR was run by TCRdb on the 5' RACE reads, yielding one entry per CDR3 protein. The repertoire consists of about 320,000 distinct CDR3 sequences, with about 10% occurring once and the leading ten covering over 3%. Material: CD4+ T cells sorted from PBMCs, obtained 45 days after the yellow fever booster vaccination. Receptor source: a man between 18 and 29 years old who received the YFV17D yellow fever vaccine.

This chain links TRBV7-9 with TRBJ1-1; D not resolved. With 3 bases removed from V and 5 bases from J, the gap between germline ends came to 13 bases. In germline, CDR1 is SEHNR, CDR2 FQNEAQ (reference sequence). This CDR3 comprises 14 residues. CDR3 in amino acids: CASSFSLPGTEAFF. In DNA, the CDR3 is TGTGCCAGCAGCTTCTCACTCCCGGGGACTGAAGCTTTCTTT. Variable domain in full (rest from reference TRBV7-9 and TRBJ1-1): DTGVSQNPRHKITKRGQNVTFRCDPISEHNRLYWYRQTLGQGPEFLTYFQNEAQLEKSRLLSDRFSAERPKGSFSTLEIQRTEQGDSAMYLCASSFSLPGTEAFFGQGTRLTVV.

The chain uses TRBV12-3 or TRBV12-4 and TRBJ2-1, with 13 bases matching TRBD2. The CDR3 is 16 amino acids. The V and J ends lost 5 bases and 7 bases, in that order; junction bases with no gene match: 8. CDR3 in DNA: TGTGCCAGCAGTACTCTCACTAGCGGGGGGGCAAATGAGCAGTTCTTC. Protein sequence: CASSTLTSGGANEQFF.

DNA of the CDR3: TGTGCCAGCAGCCAACTAGCGGGGGCCGACACTAGCACAGATACGCAGTATTTT. Protein sequence: CASSQLAGADTSTDTQYF. The chain employs TRBV4-2 and TRBJ2-3, with 10 bases fitting TRBD2. This CDR3 has 18 amino acids. Germline CDR1 and CDR2: LGHNA and YNFKEQ. Losses at the gene ends were 2 bases for V and 0 bases for J; bases not matched to a gene: 8.

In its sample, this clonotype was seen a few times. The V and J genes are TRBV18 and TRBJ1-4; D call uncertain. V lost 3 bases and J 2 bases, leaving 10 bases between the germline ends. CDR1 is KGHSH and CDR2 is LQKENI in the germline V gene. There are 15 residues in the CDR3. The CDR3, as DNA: TGTGCCAGCTCACCGTCACAATGGACTAATGAAAAACTGTTTTTT. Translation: CASSPSQWTNEKLFF.

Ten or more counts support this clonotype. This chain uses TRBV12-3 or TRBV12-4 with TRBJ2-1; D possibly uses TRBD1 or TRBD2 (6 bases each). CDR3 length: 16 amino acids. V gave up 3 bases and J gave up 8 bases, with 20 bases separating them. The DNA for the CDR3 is TGTGCCAGCAGTTTCAATGCCGTGGGGGGCCAAGATGAGCAGTTCTTC. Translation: CASSFNAVGGQDEQFF.

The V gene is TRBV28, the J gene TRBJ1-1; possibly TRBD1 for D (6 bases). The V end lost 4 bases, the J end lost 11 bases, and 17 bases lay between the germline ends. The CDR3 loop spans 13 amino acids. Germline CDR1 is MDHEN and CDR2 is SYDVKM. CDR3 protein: CASSSADTGTAFF. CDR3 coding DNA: TGTGCCAGCAGTTCCGCCGATACAGGGACGGCTTTCTTT.

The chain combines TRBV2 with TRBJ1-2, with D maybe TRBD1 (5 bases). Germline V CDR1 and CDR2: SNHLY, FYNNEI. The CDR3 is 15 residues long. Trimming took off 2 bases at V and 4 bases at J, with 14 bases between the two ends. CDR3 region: CASSEQGADLYGYTF. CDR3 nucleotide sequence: TGTGCCAGCAGTGAACAGGGTGCCGACCTCTATGGCTACACCTTC.